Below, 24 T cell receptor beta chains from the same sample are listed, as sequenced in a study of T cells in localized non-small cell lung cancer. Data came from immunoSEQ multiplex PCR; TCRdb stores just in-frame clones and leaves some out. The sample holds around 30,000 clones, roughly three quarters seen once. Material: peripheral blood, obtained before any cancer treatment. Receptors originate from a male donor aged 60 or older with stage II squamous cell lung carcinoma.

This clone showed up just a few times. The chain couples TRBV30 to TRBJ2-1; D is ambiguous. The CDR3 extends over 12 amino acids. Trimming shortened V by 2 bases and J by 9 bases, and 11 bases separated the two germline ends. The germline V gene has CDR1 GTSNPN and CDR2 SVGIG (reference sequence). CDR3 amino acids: CAWSPLTFEQFF. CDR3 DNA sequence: TGTGCCTGGAGTCCCCTGACATTTGAGCAGTTCTTC.

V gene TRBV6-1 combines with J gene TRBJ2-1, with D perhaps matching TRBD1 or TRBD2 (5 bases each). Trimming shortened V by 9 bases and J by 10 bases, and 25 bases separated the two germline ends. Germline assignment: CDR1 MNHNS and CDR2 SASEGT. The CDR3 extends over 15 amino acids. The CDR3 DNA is TGTGCCAGTAGGTTGGGACCAGCGGAAAAGGGGGAGCAGTTCTTC. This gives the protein CASRLGPAEKGEQFF.

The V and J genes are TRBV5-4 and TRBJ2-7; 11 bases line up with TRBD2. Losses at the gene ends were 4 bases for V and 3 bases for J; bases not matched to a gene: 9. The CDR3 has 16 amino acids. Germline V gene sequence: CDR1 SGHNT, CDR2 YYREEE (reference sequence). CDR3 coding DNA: TGTGCCAGCAGCCCACAACTAGCGGGAGTTCGCTACGAGCAGTACTTC. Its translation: CASSPQLAGVRYEQYF.

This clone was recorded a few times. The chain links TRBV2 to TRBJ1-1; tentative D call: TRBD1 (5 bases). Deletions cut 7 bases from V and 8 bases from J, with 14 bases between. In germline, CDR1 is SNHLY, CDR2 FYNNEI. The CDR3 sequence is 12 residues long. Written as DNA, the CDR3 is TGTGCCAGCACGAGACGGCAGGGCGAAGCTTTCTTT. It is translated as CASTRRQGEAFF.

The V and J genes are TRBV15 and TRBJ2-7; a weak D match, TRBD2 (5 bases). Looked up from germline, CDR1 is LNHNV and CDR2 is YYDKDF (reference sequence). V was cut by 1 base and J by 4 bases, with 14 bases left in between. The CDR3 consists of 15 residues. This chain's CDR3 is CATSRGRATRYEQYF. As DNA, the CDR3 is TGTGCCACCAGCAGAGGGCGGGCTACCAGATACGAGCAGTACTTC.

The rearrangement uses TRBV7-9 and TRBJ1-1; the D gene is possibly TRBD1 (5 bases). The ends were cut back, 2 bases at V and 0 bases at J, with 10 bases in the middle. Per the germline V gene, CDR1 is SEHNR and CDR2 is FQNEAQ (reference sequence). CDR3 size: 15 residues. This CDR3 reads CASSLSDRLNTEAFF. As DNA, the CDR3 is TGTGCCAGCAGCTTATCAGACAGACTGAACACTGAAGCTTTCTTT.

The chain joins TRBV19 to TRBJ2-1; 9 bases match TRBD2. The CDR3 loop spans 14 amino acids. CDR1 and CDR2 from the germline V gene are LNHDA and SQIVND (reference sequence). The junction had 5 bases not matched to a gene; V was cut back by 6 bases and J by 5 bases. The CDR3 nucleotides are TGTGCCAGTAGCGGCGGGAGGGCAAACAATGAGCAGTTCTTC. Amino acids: CASSGGRANNEQFF.

In DNA, the CDR3 is TGCGCCAGTACCGAAGAGACTAGCGGAAACATTCAGTACTTC. It codes for CASTEETSGNIQYF. The V gene is TRBV10-2, the J gene TRBJ2-4; 9 bases map to TRBD2. Per germline, CDR1 WSHSY and CDR2 SAAADI. This CDR3 is 14 amino acids long. J lost 6 bases, V lost 9 bases, and 9 bases had no gene match.

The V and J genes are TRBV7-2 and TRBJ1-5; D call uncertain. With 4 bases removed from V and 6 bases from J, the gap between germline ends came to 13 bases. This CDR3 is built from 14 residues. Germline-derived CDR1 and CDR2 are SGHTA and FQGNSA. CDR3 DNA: TGTGCCAGCAGCTCTCCCGGCCGGGGTCAGCCCCAGCATTTT. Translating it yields CASSSPGRGQPQHF.

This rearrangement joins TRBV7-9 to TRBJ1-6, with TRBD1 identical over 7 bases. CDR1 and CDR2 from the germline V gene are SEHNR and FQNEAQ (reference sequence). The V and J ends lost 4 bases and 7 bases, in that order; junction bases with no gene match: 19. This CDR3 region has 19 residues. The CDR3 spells CASSSPPGQSGTYNSPLHF. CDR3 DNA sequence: TGTGCCAGCAGCTCTCCTCCGGGACAGAGCGGAACTTACAATTCACCCCTCCACTTT. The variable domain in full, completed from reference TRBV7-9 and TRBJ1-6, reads DTGVSQNPRHKITKRGQNVTFRCDPISEHNRLYWYRQTLGQGPEFLTYFQNEAQLEKSRLLSDRFSAERPKGSFSTLEIQRTEQGDSAMYLCASSSPPGQSGTYNSPLHFGNGTRLTVT.

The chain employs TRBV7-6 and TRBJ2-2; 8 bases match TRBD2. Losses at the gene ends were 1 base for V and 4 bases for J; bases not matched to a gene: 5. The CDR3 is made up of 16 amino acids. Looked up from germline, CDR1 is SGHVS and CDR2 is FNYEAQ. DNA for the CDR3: TGTGCCAGCAGCTTAGTAGCGGGGCTTCTCACCGGGGAGCTGTTTTTT. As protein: CASSLVAGLLTGELFF.

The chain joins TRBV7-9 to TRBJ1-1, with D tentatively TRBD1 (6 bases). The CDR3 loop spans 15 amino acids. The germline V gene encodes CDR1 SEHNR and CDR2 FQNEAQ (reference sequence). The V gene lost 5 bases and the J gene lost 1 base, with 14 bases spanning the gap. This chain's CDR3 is CASSRVGHRNTEAFF. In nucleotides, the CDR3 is TGTGCCAGCAGCCGGGTGGGACATCGGAACACTGAAGCTTTCTTT.

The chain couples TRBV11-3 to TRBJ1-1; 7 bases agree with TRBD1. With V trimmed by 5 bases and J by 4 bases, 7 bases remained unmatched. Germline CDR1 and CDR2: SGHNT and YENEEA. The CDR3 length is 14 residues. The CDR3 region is CASSPTGVRTEAFF. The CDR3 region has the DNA TGTGCCAGCAGCCCAACAGGGGTCCGCACTGAAGCTTTCTTT.

The CDR3 region is CAWSRLGTEQPQHF. In DNA form, the CDR3 reads TGTGCCTGGAGTCGACTGGGAACAGAGCAGCCCCAGCATTTT. The chain recombines TRBV30 with TRBJ1-5; D is uncertain. CDR1 GTSNPN and CDR2 SVGIG come from the germline V gene (reference sequence). Trimming cost V 2 bases and J 7 bases, with 15 bases left between them. The CDR3 runs to 14 residues. Based on the CDR3 plus reference TRBV30 and TRBJ1-5, the full variable domain is SQTIHQWPATLVQPVGSPLSLECTVEGTSNPNLYWYRQAAGRGLQLLFYSVGIGQISSEVPQNLSASRPQDRQFILSSKKLLLSDSGFYLCAWSRLGTEQPQHFGDGTRLSIL.

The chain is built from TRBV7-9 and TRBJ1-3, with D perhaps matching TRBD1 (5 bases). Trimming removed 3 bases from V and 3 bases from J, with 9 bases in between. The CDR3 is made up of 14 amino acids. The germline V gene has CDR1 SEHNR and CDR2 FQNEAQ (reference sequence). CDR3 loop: CASSFDSFGNTIYF. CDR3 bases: TGTGCCAGCAGCTTCGACAGTTTTGGAAACACCATATATTTT.

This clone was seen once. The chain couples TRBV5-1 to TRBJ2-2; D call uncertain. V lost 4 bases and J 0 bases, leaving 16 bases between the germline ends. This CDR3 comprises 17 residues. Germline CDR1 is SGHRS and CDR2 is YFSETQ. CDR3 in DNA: TGCGCCAGCAGCCCTGGTGTGGGTAGGACGAACACCGGGGAGCTGTTTTTT. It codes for CASSPGVGRTNTGELFF.

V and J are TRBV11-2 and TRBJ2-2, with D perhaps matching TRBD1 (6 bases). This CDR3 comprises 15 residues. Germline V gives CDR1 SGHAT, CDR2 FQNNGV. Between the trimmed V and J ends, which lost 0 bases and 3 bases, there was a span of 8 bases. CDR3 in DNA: TGTGCCAGCAGCTTAGAGACAGGCTACACCGGGGAGCTGTTTTTT. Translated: CASSLETGYTGELFF.

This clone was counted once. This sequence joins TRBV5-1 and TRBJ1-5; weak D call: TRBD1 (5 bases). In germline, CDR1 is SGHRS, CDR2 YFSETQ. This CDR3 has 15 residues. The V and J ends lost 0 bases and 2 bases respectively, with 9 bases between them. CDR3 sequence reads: CASSLEGGGNQPQHF. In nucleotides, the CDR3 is TGCGCCAGCAGCTTGGAGGGAGGGGGCAATCAGCCCCAGCATTTT.

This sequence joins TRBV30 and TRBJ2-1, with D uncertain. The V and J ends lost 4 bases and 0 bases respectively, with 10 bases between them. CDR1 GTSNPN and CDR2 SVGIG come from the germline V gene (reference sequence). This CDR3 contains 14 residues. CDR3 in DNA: TGTGCCTGGACCTACCGAAGCTCCTACAATGAGCAGTTCTTC. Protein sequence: CAWTYRSSYNEQFF. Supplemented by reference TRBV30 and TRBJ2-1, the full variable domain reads SQTIHQWPATLVQPVGSPLSLECTVEGTSNPNLYWYRQAAGRGLQLLFYSVGIGQISSEVPQNLSASRPQDRQFILSSKKLLLSDSGFYLCAWTYRSSYNEQFFGPGTRLTVL.

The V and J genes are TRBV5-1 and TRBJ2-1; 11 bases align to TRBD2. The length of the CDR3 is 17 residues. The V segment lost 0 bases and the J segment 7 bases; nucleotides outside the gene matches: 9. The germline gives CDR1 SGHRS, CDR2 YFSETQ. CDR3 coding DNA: TGCGCCAGCAGCTTGGATATAGCGGGAGGGCCGGGAAATGAGCAGTTCTTC. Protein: CASSLDIAGGPGNEQFF.

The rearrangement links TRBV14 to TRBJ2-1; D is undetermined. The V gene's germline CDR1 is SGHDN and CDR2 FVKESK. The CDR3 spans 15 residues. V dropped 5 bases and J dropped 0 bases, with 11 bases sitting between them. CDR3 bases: TGTGCCAGCAGCTCCCTTTCGGGCTCCTACAATGAGCAGTTCTTC. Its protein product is CASSSLSGSYNEQFF.

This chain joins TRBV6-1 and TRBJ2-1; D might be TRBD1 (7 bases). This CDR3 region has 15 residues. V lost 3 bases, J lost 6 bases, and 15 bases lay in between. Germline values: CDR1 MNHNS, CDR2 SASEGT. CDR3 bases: TGTGCCAGCAGTGATCAGGGGGGCGCCGGCAATGAGCAGTTCTTC. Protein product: CASSDQGGAGNEQFF.

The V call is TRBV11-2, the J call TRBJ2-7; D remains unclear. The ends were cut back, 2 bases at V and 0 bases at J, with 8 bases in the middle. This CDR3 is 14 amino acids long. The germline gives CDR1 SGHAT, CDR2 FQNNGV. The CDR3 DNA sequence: TGTGCCAGCAGCTTAACTTCACCCTCCTACGAGCAGTACTTC. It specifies CASSLTSPSYEQYF.

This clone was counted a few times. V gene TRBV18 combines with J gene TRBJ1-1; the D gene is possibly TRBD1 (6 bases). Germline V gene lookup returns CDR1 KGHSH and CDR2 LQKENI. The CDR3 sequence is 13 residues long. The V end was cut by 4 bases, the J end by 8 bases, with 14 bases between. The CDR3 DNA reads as TGTGCCAGCTCACTTTCTGGACAGACGGAAGCTTTCTTT. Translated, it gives CASSLSGQTEAFF.